A single sample is the source of the 14 T cell receptor beta chains below, sequenced in a study of response to subunit inactivated influenza vaccine. TCRdb recomputed calls from the RT-PCR reads with MiXCR, one row per CDR3 protein. This sample has hundreds of thousands of distinct CDR3 sequences; 15% to 17% occur once, and the top ten carry under 14%. The sample in question was PBMCs from blood, obtained 12 days after vaccination. These receptors all come from a man between 50 and 59 years old who received an inactivated influenza vaccine.

There are a few counts of this clonotype. The chain recombines TRBV20-1 with TRBJ2-5; 7 bases are shared with TRBD2. CDR1 and CDR2 (germline): DFQATT, SNEGSKA (reference sequence). Trimming removed 6 bases from V and 4 bases from J; junction bases left unmatched: 8. The CDR3 spans 13 residues. CDR3 coding DNA: TGCAGTGCAAAAGATAGCGGGTCAGAGACCCAGTACTTC. It yields the protein CSAKDSGSETQYF.

This clonotype was detected only a few times. The chain couples TRBV20-1 to TRBJ2-2; no clear D gene. The V gene's germline CDR1 is DFQATT and CDR2 SNEGSKA (reference sequence). V was shortened by 3 bases and J by 5 bases, with 10 bases between the two germline ends. The CDR3 contains 13 residues. The CDR3 nucleotides are TGCAGTGCTAGTAGAGGTTTTACCGGGGAGCTGTTTTTT. Translation: CSASRGFTGELFF.

This clonotype was seen a few times. The CDR3 DNA sequence: TGTGCCAGCAGCCCCAATAGCGGGGGATATTCTGAGACCCAGTACTTC. Translated: CASSPNSGGYSETQYF. The V and J genes are TRBV4-2 and TRBJ2-5; 9 nucleotides line up with TRBD2. V dropped 4 bases and J dropped 5; count of bases not matched to a gene: 11. Per the germline V gene, CDR1 is LGHNA and CDR2 is YNFKEQ. The CDR3 contains 16 residues.

This clonotype was recorded a few times. The chain carries TRBV20-1 and TRBJ1-1, with D possibly being TRBD1 (6 bases). Germline V CDR1 and CDR2: DFQATT, SNEGSKA (reference sequence). The CDR3 runs to 14 residues. V shed 3 bases and J shed 5 bases, with 16 bases lying between them. The CDR3 here is CSASRGGRGTEAFF. The DNA of the CDR3 is TGCAGTGCTAGCCGGGGTGGCAGGGGAACTGAAGCTTTCTTT.

This clonotype was observed at least ten times. The rearrangement links TRBV20-1 to TRBJ2-7; D is tentatively TRBD1 or TRBD2 (5 bases each). The CDR3 has 14 amino acids. CDR1 and CDR2 (germline): DFQATT, SNEGSKA (reference sequence). V lost 1 base and J 3 bases, leaving 13 bases between the germline ends. The CDR3 DNA reads TGCAGTGCTAGAGTCCCCCCGGGGCTCTACGAGCAGTACTTC. It specifies CSARVPPGLYEQYF.

This clonotype has only a few counts. This chain links TRBV10-3 with TRBJ2-1, with TRBD1 as a possible D gene (5 bases). There are 13 residues in the CDR3. Trimming took 6 bases from V and 5 from J, leaving 11 bases between them. Germline CDR1 reads ENHRY; CDR2 reads SYGVKD. CDR3 in DNA: TGTGCCATCAGGTTACAGGTGGACAATGAGCAGTTCTTC. This sequence encodes CAIRLQVDNEQFF.

This clonotype was counted only a few times. This chain uses TRBV6-5 with TRBJ2-7, with 8 bases matching TRBD2. The CDR3 spans 17 residues. Losses at the gene ends were 4 bases for V and 7 bases for J; bases not matched to a gene: 18. Germline V gene lookup returns CDR1 MNHEY and CDR2 SVGAGI. CDR3 region: CASSSGQLRLARREQYF. CDR3 coding DNA: TGTGCCAGCAGTTCAGGTCAACTTCGACTAGCGCGGAGGGAGCAGTACTTC.

In this sample, this clonotype turned up a few times. The junction and the germline gene differ at one end; a read error may be behind it. V gene TRBV29-1 combines with J gene TRBJ2-5; TRBD1 is a possible D gene (5 bases). Germline assignment: CDR1 SQVTM and CDR2 ANQGSEA. The CDR3 is 9 residues long. CDR3 amino acids: CSVEGAQYF. For the CDR3, the DNA is TGCAGCGTGGAAGGGGCCCAGTACTTC.

V usage is TRBV25-1 and J usage is TRBJ1-2; no reliable D call. V lost 3 bases and J lost 4, with 9 bases in between. Germline CDR1 and CDR2: MGHDK and SYGVNS. The CDR3 has 13 residues. The CDR3 sequence is CASSDYTGYGYTF. The DNA for the CDR3 is TGTGCCAGCAGTGATTATACCGGCTATGGCTACACCTTC.

The sample holds a few counts of this clonotype. The chain is built from TRBV20-1 and TRBJ1-1, with 7 bases fitting TRBD1. Germline CDR1 is DFQATT and CDR2 is SNEGSKA (reference sequence). This CDR3 has 17 residues. The V segment lost 2 bases and the J segment 0 bases; nucleotides outside the gene matches: 12. This CDR3 is CSARSIDRELMNTEAFF. DNA of the CDR3: TGCAGTGCTAGATCTATCGACAGGGAGCTCATGAACACTGAAGCTTTCTTT.

This clonotype showed up just a few times. This chain joins TRBV29-1 and TRBJ2-7; 7 bases map to TRBD2. The V gene end was trimmed by 4 bases and the J gene end by 4 bases; junction bases not matched to a gene: 7. The CDR3 length is 13 residues. Per the germline V gene, CDR1 is SQVTM and CDR2 is ANQGSEA. The CDR3 coding sequence is TGCAGCGTTGTCGGCGGGAGCTATTACGAGCAGTACTTC. Protein sequence: CSVVGGSYYEQYF.

This clonotype was observed a handful of times. The chain combines TRBV7-6 with TRBJ2-7; tentative D call: TRBD1 (6 bases). Trimming removed 5 bases at V and 1 base at J, with 12 bases between. Germline V gene sequence: CDR1 SGHVS, CDR2 FNYEAQ. The CDR3 has 14 amino acids. CDR3 sequence reads: CASSLRTASYEQYF. The CDR3, as DNA: TGTGCCAGCAGCCTCCGGACAGCTTCCTACGAGCAGTACTTC.

There are a few counts of this clonotype. The chain has TRBV20-1 and TRBJ2-3; 15 bases align to TRBD2. The CDR3 runs 17 residues. Losses at the gene ends were 0 bases for V and 8 bases for J; bases not matched to a gene: 9. Germline CDR1 and CDR2: DFQATT and SNEGSKA (reference sequence). The CDR3 coding sequence is TGCAGTGCTAGAGATGTGGAGCGGGGACTAGCGGGGGGTACGCAGTATTTT. Translation: CSARDVERGLAGGTQYF.

The chain carries TRBV21-1 and TRBJ2-7; the table's D call, TRBD1, has no DNA check behind it. TRBV21-1 is a recognized pseudogene. The CDR3 has 16 amino acids. The CDR3 sequence: CASSKALSRVFFEQYF. CDR3 DNA sequence: TGTGCCAGCAGCAAAGCGCTCTCCAGGGTTTTCTTCGAGCAGTACTTC.